A selection of T cell receptor beta chains follows, all from one sample in a study of follicular helper T cells after annual influenza vaccination. Profiled with immunoSEQ multiplex PCR; TCRdb holds only in-frame clones, not every one. The repertoire has under 15,000 clones, approximately 78% of them found once; the top ten carry less than 0.55%. Here the sequenced sample was CXCR5- memory CD4+ T cells sorted from blood, taken on the day of influenza vaccination. The source is an adult who received the influenza vaccine. The CDR3 runs from the conserved cysteine through the conserved F or W. Fields, in order: clone size, D gene, J gene, V gene, CDR3 DNA, CDR3 protein. A D gene is named only where the DNA matches it firmly. Only part of the rows carry a size: once, few, many, or a class if the clone is expanded.

size: NA
D: TRBD1
J: TRBJ2-5
V: TRBV11-3
DNA: TGTGCCAGCAGCAAAAACTCCAGGGGGCTAGAGACCCAGTACTTC
CDR3: CASSKNSRGLETQYF

size: NA
D: NA
J: TRBJ1-2
V: TRBV7-9
DNA: TGTGCCACTCCGGGTGCGAGAGCTAACTATGGCTACACCTTC
CDR3: CATPGARANYGYTF

size: NA
D: TRBD1
J: TRBJ1-2
V: TRBV19
DNA: TGTGCCAGTATCCAAGGGACAGGGGCCGTCTATGGCTACACCTTC
CDR3: CASIQGTGAVYGYTF

size: few
D: TRBD2
J: TRBJ2-5
V: TRBV18
DNA: TGTGCCAGCTCCTTAAGACTAGCGGGGGTCCAAGAGACCCAGTACTTC
CDR3: CASSLRLAGVQETQYF

size: few
D: NA
J: TRBJ1-5
V: TRBV4-3
DNA: TGCGCCAGCAGCCAAGATCTTCCTAGCAATCAGCCCCAGCATTTT
CDR3: CASSQDLPSNQPQHF

size: few
D: NA
J: TRBJ2-7
V: TRBV18
DNA: TGTGCCAGCTCACCAGCGGCGGGGGCACTCGGCGAGCAGTACTTC
CDR3: CASSPAAGALGEQYF

size: NA
D: NA
J: TRBJ1-2
V: TRBV7-2
DNA: TGTGCCAGCAGCTTGGGTGGCTCCGAAGGCGGCTACACCTTC
CDR3: CASSLGGSEGGYTF

size: NA
D: TRBD1
J: TRBJ2-2
V: TRBV19
DNA: TGTGCCAGTAGTAGACCGGGACAGGGTTGGGACAGCGGGGAGCTGTTTTTT
CDR3: CASSRPGQGWDSGELFF

size: NA
D: TRBD2
J: TRBJ2-3
V: TRBV19
DNA: TGTGCCAGTAGTGCAGCCGGGACTACCCACACAGATACGCAGTATTTT
CDR3: CASSAAGTTHTDTQYF

size: NA
D: TRBD1
J: TRBJ1-1
V: TRBV5-1
DNA: TGCGCCAGCAGCCCTCAGGGGGACACTGAAGCTTTCTTT
CDR3: CASSPQGDTEAFF

size: few
D: TRBD1
J: TRBJ1-2
V: TRBV18
DNA: TGTGCCAGCTCACCCGTCCCGGGACAGGGGGCGAACTATGGCTACACCTTC
CDR3: CASSPVPGQGANYGYTF

size: NA
D: TRBD1
J: TRBJ2-5
V: TRBV5-4
DNA: TGTGCCAGCAGCCGACAGGGCGAGACCCAGTACTTC
CDR3: CASSRQGETQYF

size: NA
D: TRBD2
J: TRBJ2-7
V: TRBV6-1
DNA: TGTGCCAGCAGTGAAACGGGGGGAACCTACGAGCAGTACTTC
CDR3: CASSETGGTYEQYF